The clone carrying this TCR beta chain was detected ten times or more. Its specificity is not known. These data are taken from a study of T-cell reconstitution after alpha-beta-depleted transplantation in children. Regarding the study as a whole: Newly made T cells mostly supplied T-cell counts and diversity one year after transplant. In some patients, recipient T cells and intrathymic progenitors surviving conditioning explained high day-60 diversity. Several hundred expanded graft clones reportedly supplied alpha-beta T cells about two months after transplant.

Molecular barcoding with unique molecular identifiers was used for the TCRbeta library. TCRdb itself ran the PCR reads through MiXCR, one entry per CDR3 protein. The sample records about 300,000 distinct CDR3 sequences, around a tenth being singletons. This sequence originates from a boy less than two years old with acute myeloid leukemia, due to receive a stem cell transplant. The sequences come from PBMCs, collected before TCRalphabeta/CD19-depleted stem cell transplant.

The DNA of the CDR3 is TGTGCCAGCAGCTTAAGTGCAGGGGAGGAGACCTTC. Its translation: CASSLSAGEETF. The rearrangement joins TRBV7-9 to TRBJ1-2; D might be TRBD1 (6 bases). CDR1 and CDR2 (germline): SEHNR, FQNEAQ (reference sequence). This CDR3 is 12 amino acids long. V was shortened by 2 bases and J by 14 bases, with 15 bases between the two germline ends.